These 27 T cell receptor beta chains share one sample of origin, sequenced in a study of vaccination and CD4 T cells after COVID-19. Regarding time point: late sampling 161 to 241 days after vaccination in a few convalescent patients. Treatment in this sample: 10-day PBMC culture with coronavirus spike peptide pools or control peptides (ViraFEST assay). Their cognate antigens are unknown. Oncomine TCR Beta short-read sequencing was applied to DNA from cultured CD4+ T cells. MiXCR, run by TCRdb on the PCR reads, gives a single entry per CDR3 protein. The table lists 20,000 to 25,000 distinct CDR3 sequences, about 35% of them singletons. This specimen was CD4+ T cells from blood, cultured in vitro, taken about 7 months after SARS-CoV-2 vaccination. These receptors all stem from a human donor who had recovered from COVID-19.

V and J are TRBV20-1 and TRBJ2-3; 14 bases agree with TRBD2. Per germline, CDR1 DFQATT and CDR2 SNEGSKA (reference sequence). The trim removed 7 bases at V and 3 bases at J, leaving 3 bases unmatched. The CDR3 is 14 residues long. The CDR3 spells CSGGLAGATDTQYF. The CDR3 region has the DNA TGCAGTGGGGGACTAGCGGGAGCGACAGATACGCAGTATTTT.

This chain uses TRBV20-1 with TRBJ1-1, with D unresolved. V dropped 7 bases and J dropped 1 base, with 7 bases sitting between them. This CDR3 comprises 11 residues. CDR1 and CDR2 (germline): DFQATT, SNEGSKA (reference sequence). The DNA for the CDR3 is TGCAGTGTTCAGAAGAACACTGAAGCTTTCTTT. The encoded protein is CSVQKNTEAFF.

This clonotype was counted a few times. V usage is TRBV29-1 and J usage is TRBJ1-2; the D gene is possibly TRBD1 (6 bases). The germline CDR1 and CDR2 sequences are SQVTM and ANQGSEA. Trimming took off 4 bases at V and 0 bases at J, with 12 bases between the two ends. The CDR3 runs 14 residues. Written as DNA, the CDR3 is TGCAGCGTTGGGTTCCAGGGGCCTAACTATGGCTACACCTTC. It translates to CSVGFQGPNYGYTF.

The chain is built from TRBV20-1 and TRBJ2-6; 7 bases are shared with TRBD1. V lost 2 bases and J lost 2; bases outside the gene matches: 0. Germline V gene lookup returns CDR1 DFQATT and CDR2 SNEGSKA (reference sequence). The CDR3 runs to 14 residues. In DNA form, the CDR3 reads TGCAGTGCTAGACAGGGGGCTGGGGCCAACGTCCTGACTTTC. Its protein product is CSARQGAGANVLTF.

The chain employs TRBV10-3 and TRBJ1-5; D is uncertain. This CDR3 comprises 13 residues. The ends were cut back, 10 bases at V and 3 bases at J, with 13 bases in the middle. Germline CDR1 reads ENHRY; CDR2 reads SYGVKD. For the CDR3, the DNA is TGTGCCACCAGCCCCGGTGCCAATCAGCCCCAGCATTTT. Its translation is CATSPGANQPQHF.

This clonotype has only a few counts. The CDR3 here is CSAPPGREGHTQYF. Here the CDR3 DNA reads TGCAGTGCCCCGCCCGGGCGGGAGGGGCATACGCAGTATTTT. The chain combines TRBV20-1 with TRBJ2-3; TRBD2 aligns across 9 bases. Germline-derived CDR1 and CDR2 are DFQATT and SNEGSKA (reference sequence). There are 14 residues in the CDR3. J lost 7 bases, V lost 6 bases, and 11 bases had no gene match.

By share, this clonotype counts as large (0.1 to 1%). The CDR3 sequence: CASSLMGGPGTSLNEQFF. CDR3 coding DNA: TGTGCCAGCAGCTTAATGGGCGGGCCCGGGACTAGCTTAAATGAGCAGTTCTTC. The J gene is TRBJ2-1, the V gene TRBV7-2, with 9 bases fitting TRBD2. The germline CDR1 and CDR2 sequences are SGHTA and FQGNSA. The CDR3 sequence is 18 residues long. Unmatched junction bases numbered 15, after V lost 2 bases and J lost 7 bases.

The table lists this clonotype with a few counts. This chain connects TRBV20-1 to TRBJ1-1; D perhaps matches TRBD1 (5 bases). V shed 3 bases and J shed 2 bases, with 10 bases lying between them. Germline V gene data show CDR1 as DFQATT and CDR2 as SNEGSKA (reference sequence). This CDR3 has 13 amino acids. The CDR3 spells CSASGGINTEAFF. In DNA, the CDR3 is TGCAGTGCTAGTGGGGGGATTAACACTGAAGCTTTCTTT.

This clonotype showed up just a few times. This chain joins TRBV20-1 and TRBJ2-7; D remains ambiguous. This CDR3 region has 12 residues. The V and J ends lost 0 bases and 7 bases respectively, with 10 bases between them. Germline V lookup: CDR1 DFQATT, CDR2 SNEGSKA (reference sequence). The CDR3 DNA is TGCAGTGCTAGAGACCAAGGGCGGGAGCAGTACTTC. It encodes CSARDQGREQYF.

By share, this clonotype ranks as medium-sized. The rearrangement joins TRBV20-1 to TRBJ2-5; maybe TRBD1 (5 bases). Germline-derived CDR1 and CDR2 are DFQATT and SNEGSKA (reference sequence). With 3 bases removed from V and 3 bases from J, the gap between germline ends came to 11 bases. The CDR3 length is 13 residues. The CDR3 is CSARPPGKETQYF. In DNA form, the CDR3 reads TGCAGTGCTAGGCCCCCAGGGAAAGAGACCCAGTACTTC.

The chain uses TRBV20-1 and TRBJ2-5; 8 nucleotides agree with TRBD1. The germline gives CDR1 DFQATT, CDR2 SNEGSKA (reference sequence). The CDR3 consists of 14 residues. Trimming cost V 3 bases and J 5 bases; bases outside gene matches: 8. The CDR3 DNA follows: TGCAGTGCTAGGACAGGGGATCAGAGGGAGACCCAGTACTTC. Translating gives CSARTGDQRETQYF.

The rearrangement joins TRBV7-2 to TRBJ2-5; tentatively, D is TRBD1 (6 bases). The V gene lost 7 bases and the J gene lost 2 bases, with 14 bases spanning the gap. The CDR3 runs to 14 residues. Germline lookup yields CDR1 SGHTA and CDR2 FQGNSA. CDR3 region: CASTTRTAQETQYF. CDR3 nucleotide sequence: TGTGCCAGCACCACGCGGACAGCTCAAGAGACCCAGTACTTC.

The chain combines TRBV20-1 with TRBJ2-7; D is unclear. The CDR3 is 13 amino acids. CDR1 is DFQATT, CDR2 SNEGSKA, per germline (reference sequence). The V gene lost 6 bases and the J gene lost 2 bases, with 14 bases spanning the gap. The CDR3 loop reads CSAQHIDTYEQYF. Written as DNA, the CDR3 is TGCAGTGCCCAACACATAGACACCTACGAGCAGTACTTC.

This chain connects TRBV15 to TRBJ2-5; D may be TRBD2 (5 bases). Germline CDR1 and CDR2: LNHNV and YYDKDF (reference sequence). Deletions cut 0 bases from V and 0 bases from J, with 8 bases between. There are 15 residues in the CDR3. The CDR3 region has the DNA TGTGCCACCAGCAGAGATTCGGGGTACCAAGAGACCCAGTACTTC. Translating gives CATSRDSGYQETQYF. The variable domain in full, completed from reference TRBV15 and TRBJ2-5, reads DAMVIQNPRYQVTQFGKPVTLSCSQTLNHNVMYWYQQKSSQAPKLLFHYYDKDFNNEADTPDNFQSRRPNTSFCFLDIRSPGLGDTAMYLCATSRDSGYQETQYFGPGTRLLVL.

This clonotype was counted once. The chain has TRBV28 and TRBJ1-2; D might be TRBD1 (6 bases). Trimming shortened V by 6 bases and J by 3 bases, and 11 bases separated the two germline ends. The CDR3 totals 13 residues. Germline CDR1 MDHEN, CDR2 SYDVKM. The CDR3 sequence is CASRVQGYYGYTF. Written as DNA, the CDR3 is TGTGCCAGCAGAGTTCAGGGGTACTATGGCTACACCTTC.

This chain joins TRBV28 and TRBJ1-6; the D is unclear. The germline CDR1 and CDR2 sequences are MDHEN and SYDVKM. The CDR3 is 16 amino acids. Trimming removed 5 bases at V and 6 bases at J, with 17 bases between. The CDR3, as DNA: TGTGCCAGCAGTAAACCGGGCCAACTTCTTAATTCACCCCTCCACTTT. Protein sequence: CASSKPGQLLNSPLHF.

V is TRBV28 and J is TRBJ2-7; 7 bases agree with TRBD2. The germline V gene encodes CDR1 MDHEN and CDR2 SYDVKM. With 4 bases clipped from V and 1 base from J, the junction kept 1 base outside the gene matches. This CDR3 contains 13 residues. The CDR3 protein is CASSWRGSYEQYF. CDR3 DNA sequence: TGTGCCAGCAGTTGGCGGGGGTCCTACGAGCAGTACTTC.

CDR3: CASSLFLGIGIGETQYF. CDR3 sequence (DNA): TGTGCCAGCAGCTTATTCCTGGGGATCGGGATCGGGGAGACCCAGTACTTC. The J gene is TRBJ2-5, the V gene TRBV7-9, with D perhaps matching TRBD2 (5 bases). V was pared by 2 bases and J by 5 bases, with 21 bases between. In germline, CDR1 is SEHNR, CDR2 FQNEAQ (reference sequence). The CDR3 is 17 residues long.

Relative to its sample, this clonotype is large. This chain links TRBV19 with TRBJ2-7; no clear D gene. Germline loops: CDR1 LNHDA, CDR2 SQIVND (reference sequence). This CDR3 has 13 residues. Trimming shortened V by 1 base and J by 2 bases, and 6 bases separated the two germline ends. The DNA of the CDR3 is TGTGCCAGTAGTATAGCGGGCACCTACGAGCAGTACTTC. Translation: CASSIAGTYEQYF.

This chain uses TRBV7-9 with TRBJ1-6; weak D call: TRBD1 (5 bases). This CDR3 region has 13 residues. Germline CDR1 is SEHNR and CDR2 is FQNEAQ (reference sequence). V gave up 4 bases and J gave up 14 bases, with 15 bases separating them. The CDR3 DNA reads as TGTGCCAGCAGCTCGGGACGGGTCGCGTCCCTCCACTTT. Amino acid sequence: CASSSGRVASLHF.

This chain uses TRBV19 with TRBJ2-7; 11 nucleotides agree with TRBD2. Trimming took 8 bases from V and 4 from J; bases not matched to a gene: 10. CDR1 is LNHDA, CDR2 SQIVND, per germline (reference sequence). CDR3 length: 15 residues. CDR3 DNA sequence: TGTGCCAGTTCCCTCGGGACTAGCGGAGGTTACGAGCAGTACTTC. This sequence encodes CASSLGTSGGYEQYF.

This clonotype was seen only a few times. The V call is TRBV20-1, the J call TRBJ2-1; 11 bases agree with TRBD2. This CDR3 spans 13 amino acids. Germline V lookup: CDR1 DFQATT, CDR2 SNEGSKA (reference sequence). V shed 6 bases, J shed 12 bases, and the junction held 10 bases outside the gene matches. CDR3 amino acids: CSALRTSGSGQFF. For the CDR3, the DNA is TGCAGTGCCCTAAGGACTAGCGGGTCGGGGCAGTTCTTC.

The chain recombines TRBV6-8 with TRBJ1-5; D gene ambiguous. The germline V and J ends were trimmed by 5 bases and 0 bases, with 8 bases remaining between them. The CDR3 covers 14 residues. CDR1 is MNHGY, CDR2 SAAAGT, per germline. CDR3 region: CASSLSYSNQPQHF. As DNA, the CDR3 is TGTGCCAGCAGTCTGAGTTATAGCAATCAGCCCCAGCATTTT.

A few counts support this clonotype. V and J are TRBV20-1 and TRBJ1-1, with D possibly being TRBD1 (6 bases). CDR3 length: 14 amino acids. The V and J ends lost 5 bases and 1 base respectively, with 14 bases between them. CDR1 and CDR2 (germline): DFQATT, SNEGSKA (reference sequence). The CDR3 bases are TGCAGTGCTCCTGAGGTGACAGGGAACACTGAAGCTTTCTTT. This sequence encodes CSAPEVTGNTEAFF.

V usage is TRBV20-1 and J usage is TRBJ1-5, with D possibly being TRBD1 (5 bases). The CDR3 is 13 amino acids. V was clipped by 4 bases and J by 5 bases, with 12 bases between them. In germline, CDR1 is DFQATT, CDR2 SNEGSKA (reference sequence). This chain's CDR3 is CSAIGGGYQPQHF. The CDR3 DNA is TGCAGTGCTATCGGGGGAGGGTATCAGCCCCAGCATTTT.

The V gene is TRBV6-2 or TRBV6-3, the J gene TRBJ1-2, with D maybe TRBD1 (6 bases). The CDR3 length is 15 residues. Germline V gene sequence: CDR1 MNHEY, CDR2 SVGEGT. The germline V and J ends were trimmed by 6 bases and 5 bases, with 19 bases remaining between them. The CDR3 reads CASSPRLGGLYGYTF. DNA of the CDR3: TGTGCCAGCAGCCCCCGATTGGGGGGGCTTTATGGCTACACCTTC.

The rearrangement uses TRBV4-1 and TRBJ2-7; D possibly corresponds to TRBD2 (6 bases). The CDR3 totals 14 residues. V was cut by 4 bases and J by 4 bases, with 14 bases left in between. In germline, CDR1 is MGHRA, CDR2 YSYEKL. The CDR3 DNA sequence: TGCGCCAGCAGCCGAGAGGAGGGTAGTTACGAGCAGTACTTC. Its protein product is CASSREEGSYEQYF.